Each of the 2 T cell receptor beta chains below was sequenced from the same sample in a study of control samples from healthy donors and cancer patients. Assay used: immunoSEQ multiplex PCR; TCRdb lists only in-frame clones, some missing. The profile shows 60,000 or so clones, approximately 91% of them singletons. The specimen was blood. These receptors all stem from a man in his forties or fifties in good health.

This clone has just a few counts. The chain is built from TRBV11-1 and TRBJ2-3; 9 nucleotides align to TRBD2. Unmatched junction bases numbered 10, after V lost 5 bases and J lost 4 bases. The CDR3 runs 16 residues. Germline loops: CDR1 SGHAT, CDR2 FQDESV (reference sequence). The DNA for the CDR3 is TGTGCCAGCAGCCTCGGGACTAGCCTAAGGGCAGATACGCAGTATTTT. As protein: CASSLGTSLRADTQYF.

The gene calls are TRBV27 and TRBJ2-7; D perhaps matches TRBD2 (6 bases). The V end lost 7 bases, the J end lost 5 bases, and 15 bases lay between the germline ends. CDR3 length equals 13 residues. Looked up from germline, CDR1 is MNHEY and CDR2 is SMNVEV (reference sequence). The CDR3 DNA follows: TGTGCCAGCACCCCGTACGGGAGCCACGAGCAGTACTTC. Amino acids: CASTPYGSHEQYF.